This T cell receptor beta chain was sequenced for a study of graft-versus-host responses after intestinal transplantation. Study at large: Multivisceral, liver-intestinal, or isolated intestinal grafts were transplanted into recipients.

General study results and limits: GvH clones appeared in recipient marrow, some first in ileum or blood. High graft-versus-host to host-versus-graft clonal ratios were seen in allografts of patients with graft-donor T cell macrochimerism.

The assay was immunoSEQ multiplex PCR, and TCRdb's table has in-frame clones only and misses some. This table has some 140,000 clones, approximately 92% appearing once. As to this clone: The antigen is undetermined.

Germline lookup yields CDR1 SGHDT and CDR2 YYEEEE. This CDR3 has 14 amino acids. Trimming took off 6 bases at V and 7 bases at J, with 19 bases between the two ends. Material: unstimulated CD4+ T cells sorted from spleen or lymph node cells, obtained before intestinal transplant. The TCR was taken from a human donor who received an intestinal transplant. The chain uses TRBV5-6 and TRBJ1-2, with D unresolved. CDR3 sequence reads: CASTPYTNYGGYTF. Here the CDR3 DNA reads TGTGCCAGCACTCCGTATACCAACTATGGTGGCTACACCTTC.